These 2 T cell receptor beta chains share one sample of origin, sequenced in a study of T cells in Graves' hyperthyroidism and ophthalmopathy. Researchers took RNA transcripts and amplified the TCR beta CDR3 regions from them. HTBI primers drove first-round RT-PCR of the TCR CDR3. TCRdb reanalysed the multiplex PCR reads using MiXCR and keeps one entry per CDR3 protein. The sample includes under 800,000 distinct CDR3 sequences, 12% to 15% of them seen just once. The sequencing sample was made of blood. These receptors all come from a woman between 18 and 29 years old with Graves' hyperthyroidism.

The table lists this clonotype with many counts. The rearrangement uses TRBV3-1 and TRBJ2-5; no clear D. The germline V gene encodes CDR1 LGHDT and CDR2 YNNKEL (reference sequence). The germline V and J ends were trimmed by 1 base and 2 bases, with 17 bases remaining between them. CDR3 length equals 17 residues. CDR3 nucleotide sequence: TGTGCCAGCAGCCAAGTAATTACGCGATCCACGCAAGAGACCCAGTACTTC. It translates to CASSQVITRSTQETQYF.

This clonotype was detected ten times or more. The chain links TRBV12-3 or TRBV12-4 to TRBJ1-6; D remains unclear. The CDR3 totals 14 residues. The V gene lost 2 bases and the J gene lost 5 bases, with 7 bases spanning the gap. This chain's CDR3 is CASSLRRNNSPLHF. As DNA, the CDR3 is TGTGCCAGCAGTTTAAGACGGAATAATTCACCCCTCCACTTT.